This TCR beta chain was retrieved from a study of T cell changes during pregnancy in multiple sclerosis. Sequencing was performed with immunoSEQ multiplex PCR; in TCRdb, only in-frame clones are kept and a portion is missing. Here the sample spans 35,000 to 50,000 clones, less than 90% being singletons. The V gene's germline CDR1 is MDHEN and CDR2 SYDVKM. The CDR3 has 15 residues. Losses at the gene ends were 6 bases for V and 0 bases for J; bases not matched to a gene: 5. The sample here was CD4+ T cells from peripheral blood mononuclear cells, taken in the second trimester of pregnancy. The receptor comes from a female donor with multiple sclerosis, enrolled in a pregnancy study. The V call is TRBV28, the J call TRBJ2-3, with 8 bases lining up with TRBD2. In nucleotides, the CDR3 is TGTGCCAGCAGAACTAGCGGTAGTAGCACAGATACGCAGTATTTT. Translating it yields CASRTSGSSTDTQYF.